The 16 T cell receptor beta chains below were found in one sample sequenced in a study of T-cell reconstitution after alpha-beta-depleted transplantation in children (dated by TCRdb to 2015 to 2016). The sample's treatment or condition, from its label and the paper: allogeneic hematopoietic cell transplantation with graft depleted of TCRalphabeta T cells and CD19 B cells. Libraries were constructed by PCR. These reads were obtained on an Illumina HiSeq 2500. Molecular barcoding was employed in the preparation of TCR libraries, with unique molecular identifiers being used to normalize TCRbeta repertoire quantification. TCRdb reprocessing: public reads trimmed at Q25 with fastp, clones called with MiXCR, in-frame beta chains kept. Identical CDR3 protein sequences are pooled into one entry, listed with their most common genes and DNA. The table for this sample lists roughly 420,000 distinct CDR3 sequences; 16% of them were counted only once. The ten largest clones capture under 30% of the sample.

Sequences were derived from PBMCs, mostly from graft donor cells, sampled 360 days after TCRalphabeta/CD19-depleted stem cell transplant. Receptors were obtained from a boy under two years old who had a stem cell transplant for Wiskott-Aldrich syndrome, so the T cells may come from the graft donor.

This clonotype came up a few times. The chain carries TRBV12-3 or TRBV12-4 and TRBJ2-7; D gene uncertain. The CDR3 extends over 12 amino acids. With 6 bases removed from V and 4 bases from J, the gap between germline ends came to 10 bases. The CDR3 here is CASRQKGYEQYF. CDR3 nucleotides: TGTGCCAGCAGACAGAAGGGATACGAGCAGTACTTC.

The chain joins TRBV11-2 to TRBJ2-1, with 14 bases aligning to TRBD2. Germline CDR1 is SGHAT and CDR2 is FQNNGV. After removal of 5 bases from V and 7 bases from J, the junction contained 7 bases not matched to a gene. The CDR3 is 16 residues long. The CDR3 sequence: CASSARLAGGGNEQFF. For the CDR3, the DNA is TGTGCCAGCAGCGCCCGACTAGCGGGAGGGGGGAATGAGCAGTTCTTC. Complete variable domain (other parts from reference TRBV11-2 and TRBJ2-1): EAGVAQSPRYKIIEKRQSVAFWCNPISGHATLYWYQQILGQGPKLLIQFQNNGVVDDSQLPKDRFSAERLKGVDSTLKIQPAKLEDSAVYLCASSARLAGGGNEQFFGPGTRLTVL.

This clonotype was seen only a few times. V gene TRBV12-3 or TRBV12-4 combines with J gene TRBJ2-1; 11 nucleotides align to TRBD2. This CDR3 contains 14 residues. The ends lost 7 bases at V and 5 bases at J; junction bases unmatched: 4. The CDR3 spells CASTPGLADNEQFF. The CDR3 DNA sequence: TGTGCCAGCACCCCGGGACTAGCGGACAATGAGCAGTTCTTC.

This sequence joins TRBV29-1 and TRBJ2-5; D might be TRBD1 or TRBD2, each matching 5 bases. The germline gives CDR1 SQVTM, CDR2 ANQGSEA. V lost 2 bases and J 5 bases, leaving 18 bases between the germline ends. The CDR3 length is 15 residues. CDR3 sequence (DNA): TGCAGCGTTGAAAGGGACGCGAGTCCGCAGGAGACCCAGTACTTC. Amino acids: CSVERDASPQETQYF.

This clonotype turned up a few times. The gene calls are TRBV12-3 or TRBV12-4 and TRBJ2-1; TRBD1 aligns across 7 bases. There are 16 residues in the CDR3. The V and J ends lost 0 bases and 7 bases, in that order; junction bases with no gene match: 9. As DNA, the CDR3 is TGTGCCAGCAGTTTAGCAAATTTCAGGGGGTTGAATGAGCAGTTCTTC. Protein sequence: CASSLANFRGLNEQFF.

The table lists this clonotype with a few counts. This chain links TRBV6-5 with TRBJ2-2; no clear D. The CDR3 has 15 residues. Germline V CDR1 and CDR2: MNHEY, SVGAGI. Trimming took off 0 bases at V and 6 bases at J, with 11 bases between the two ends. The CDR3 sequence: CASSYSKAGSGELFF. CDR3 coding DNA: TGTGCCAGCAGTTACTCGAAGGCCGGGTCCGGGGAGCTGTTTTTT.

The chain is built from TRBV5-5 and TRBJ2-4, with 9 bases that match TRBD2. This CDR3 spans 14 amino acids. The trim removed 3 bases at V and 9 bases at J, leaving 7 bases unmatched. CDR1 is SGHKS, CDR2 YYEKEE, per germline (reference sequence). The CDR3 loop is CASSWSGGPSIQYF. In DNA, the CDR3 is TGTGCCAGCAGCTGGAGCGGGGGGCCGAGCATTCAGTACTTC.

The V and J genes are TRBV4-1 and TRBJ2-1, with unresolved D. Germline CDR1 reads MGHRA; CDR2 reads YSYEKL. The CDR3 is 18 amino acids. Deletions cut 4 bases from V and 2 bases from J, with 21 bases between. In DNA, the CDR3 is TGCGCCAGCAGCCCCTTACAATTTCCCTCAGGCGCCTACAATGAGCAGTTCTTC. Its translation: CASSPLQFPSGAYNEQFF.

This clonotype has more than one count but fewer than ten. CDR3 region: CASSAGLAGGRQTQYF. CDR3 DNA sequence: TGTGCCAGCAGCGCTGGACTAGCGGGGGGGCGACAGACCCAGTACTTC. This chain connects TRBV6-5 to TRBJ2-5; 15 bases are shared with TRBD2. The V segment lost 6 bases and the J segment 6 bases; nucleotides outside the gene matches: 8. This CDR3 is built from 16 residues. CDR1 and CDR2 from the germline V gene are MNHEY and SVGAGI.

The chain couples TRBV6-1 to TRBJ2-3; no firm D call. Germline V gives CDR1 MNHNS, CDR2 SASEGT. Trimming removed 6 bases at V and 2 bases at J, with 15 bases between. The CDR3 is 15 residues long. CDR3 protein: CASRRGPPHTDTQYF. The CDR3 DNA sequence: TGTGCCAGCAGGAGAGGACCTCCACACACAGATACGCAGTATTTT.

This clonotype showed up just a few times. The gene calls are TRBV10-3 and TRBJ1-2, with D tentatively TRBD1 (5 bases). CDR1 and CDR2 from the germline V gene are ENHRY and SYGVKD. Trimming shortened V by 6 bases and J by 5 bases, and 25 bases separated the two germline ends. The length of the CDR3 is 17 residues. The CDR3 reads CAISSFSGSRPIYGYTF. CDR3 nucleotide sequence: TGTGCCATCAGCTCGTTCTCAGGGTCGAGACCGATATATGGCTACACCTTC.

As to this clonotype: Its ends do not fully match the called genes, so a read error is possible. The chain uses TRBV12-3 or TRBV12-4 and TRBJ2-7; 8 nucleotides line up with TRBD1. The CDR3 is 14 residues long. CDR3 coding DNA: TGTGCCAGCAGCCCCGACAGGGGCCTTTACGGGCAGTACTTC. Residues: CASSPDRGLYGQYF.

This clonotype was observed a few times. The chain links TRBV2 to TRBJ2-5; D uncertain. V lost 10 bases, J lost 1 base, and 13 bases lay in between. CDR1 and CDR2 (germline): SNHLY, FYNNEI. The CDR3 is 13 residues long. CDR3 DNA: TGTGCCACCTTTCACTACGCCCAAGAGACCCAGTACTTC. Translated, it gives CATFHYAQETQYF. The variable domain in full, completed from reference TRBV2 and TRBJ2-5, reads EPEVTQTPSHQVTQMGQEVILRCVPISNHLYFYWYRQILGQKVEFLVSFYNNEISEKSEIFDDQFSVERPDGSNFTLKIRSTKLEDSAMYFCATFHYAQETQYFGPGTRLLVL.

This clonotype occurred a few times. V is TRBV6-5 and J is TRBJ1-1; D is possibly TRBD1 (6 bases). Germline CDR1 and CDR2: MNHEY and SVGAGI. The CDR3 is 12 residues long. Trimming pared 2 bases from V and 11 bases from J, leaving 12 bases between. The CDR3: CASSYGGEDAFF. The CDR3 DNA follows: TGTGCCAGCAGTTACGGGGGCGAAGACGCTTTCTTT.

There are a few counts of this clonotype. The CDR3 region is CASSLRPRGGYGYTF. DNA of the CDR3: TGTGCCAGCAGCTTGCGGCCCCGGGGAGGCTATGGCTACACCTTC. The V call is TRBV5-8, the J call TRBJ1-2, with no clear D. The CDR3 is 15 amino acids. V gave up 1 base and J gave up 4 bases, with 14 bases separating them. Germline lookup yields CDR1 SGHTS and CDR2 YDEGEE.

This clonotype was detected ten times or more. The chain employs TRBV4-1 and TRBJ2-1, with D possibly TRBD1 on 5 matching bases. The CDR3 spans 13 residues. The germline gives CDR1 MGHRA, CDR2 YSYEKL. The V end lost 4 bases, the J end lost 6 bases, and 10 bases lay between the germline ends. Written as DNA, the CDR3 is TGCGCCAGCAGCCTCAGGGTTCGCAATGAGCAGTTCTTC. Amino acids: CASSLRVRNEQFF.